Following are 10 T cell receptor beta chains from one sample sequenced in a study of a mutant IDH1 vaccine in newly diagnosed glioma. Sequencing was performed with immunoSEQ multiplex PCR; in TCRdb, only in-frame clones are kept and a portion is missing. Of almost 30,000 clones in the sample, approximately 86% were seen once. Antigen specificity for these receptors is unknown. Documented time point: week 5, during vaccination. Vaccine doses each comprised 300 ug of mutant IDH1 20-mer peptide, with topical imiquimod. Sequencing was performed on peripheral blood mononuclear cells (PBMCs), taken from a glioma patient whose treatment included an IDH1 peptide vaccine. Receptor source: a woman between 35 and 50 years old with glioma. Some clones in this sample may be carry-over from other donors' samples.

The chain carries TRBV19 and TRBJ2-2; no firm D call. Germline V gene lookup returns CDR1 LNHDA and CDR2 SQIVND (reference sequence). Trimming left V 3 bases short and J 9 bases short, with 11 bases between. This CDR3 spans 13 amino acids. The CDR3 DNA sequence: TGTGCCAGTAGTATCGCGGCCGCCCGGGAGCTGTTTTTT. Protein sequence: CASSIAAARELFF.

This clone was found a few times. The genes are TRBV7-2 and TRBJ2-7, with unresolved D. This CDR3 is built from 15 residues. Germline assignment: CDR1 SGHTA and CDR2 FQGNSA. Trimming took off 5 bases at V and 0 bases at J, with 14 bases between the two ends. CDR3 sequence: CASSQTILDSYEQYF. In DNA, the CDR3 is TGTGCCAGCAGCCAAACAATCCTGGACTCCTACGAGCAGTACTTC.

The V call is TRBV9, the J call TRBJ2-1; 12 bases agree with TRBD2. The CDR3 is 15 residues long. CDR1 is SGDLS and CDR2 is YYNGEE in the germline V gene. With V trimmed by 4 bases and J by 7 bases, 6 bases remained unmatched. The CDR3 DNA sequence: TGTGCCAGCAGCTCCGGACTAGCGGGGTTAAATGAGCAGTTCTTC. Protein sequence: CASSSGLAGLNEQFF.

This clone was seen a handful of times. J is TRBJ2-3 and V is TRBV7-2; 8 bases fit TRBD2. This CDR3 is built from 16 residues. Unmatched junction bases numbered 7, after V lost 5 bases and J lost 0 bases. Germline assignment: CDR1 SGHTA and CDR2 FQGNSA. CDR3 sequence (DNA): TGTGCCAGCAGCCTAGGACTAGCCCAAAGCACAGATACGCAGTATTTT. Its translation: CASSLGLAQSTDTQYF.

The chain uses TRBV7-3 and TRBJ2-2, with D possibly called TRBD1 or TRBD2 (5 bases each). The CDR3 is 13 amino acids. Germline lookup yields CDR1 SGHTA and CDR2 FQGTGA. Trimming cost V 5 bases and J 7 bases, with 11 bases left between them. The CDR3 sequence: CASSQGRVGELFF. DNA of the CDR3: TGTGCCAGCAGCCAGGGACGAGTCGGGGAGCTGTTTTTT.

The V and J genes are TRBV11-2 and TRBJ1-4; no reliable D call. The V and J ends lost 4 bases and 0 bases respectively, with 18 bases between them. The CDR3 is made up of 18 amino acids. Looked up from germline, CDR1 is SGHAT and CDR2 is FQNNGV. This chain's CDR3 is CASSYARGRSTTNEKLFF. DNA of the CDR3: TGTGCCAGCAGCTATGCCCGAGGCCGGTCCACAACTAATGAAAAACTGTTTTTT.

The rearrangement joins TRBV28 to TRBJ2-7, with unresolved D. The CDR3 loop spans 13 amino acids. Germline V gene sequence: CDR1 MDHEN, CDR2 SYDVKM. Trimming removed 3 bases at V and 6 bases at J, with 12 bases between. CDR3 DNA sequence: TGTGCCAGCAGTTTCTTGGGTAGGCGCGAGCAGTACTTC. Protein: CASSFLGRREQYF.

The rearrangement uses TRBV18 and TRBJ1-1; D not certain. This CDR3 has 15 residues. Trimming removed 0 bases at V and 1 base at J, with 9 bases between. CDR1 is KGHSH, CDR2 LQKENI, per germline. The CDR3 DNA sequence: TGTGCCAGCTCACCACCGCCCTTGGGGAACACTGAAGCTTTCTTT. Translating gives CASSPPPLGNTEAFF.

In its sample, this clone was seen once. This chain joins TRBV7-8 and TRBJ2-1; the D is unclear. Germline CDR1 is SGHVS and CDR2 is FQNEAQ. This CDR3 contains 13 residues. Deletions cut 3 bases from V and 3 bases from J, with 6 bases between. The CDR3 region has the DNA TGTGCCAGCAGCTTTCGTTACTACAATGAGCAGTTCTTC. It codes for CASSFRYYNEQFF.

This chain connects TRBV10-3 to TRBJ1-1; no reliable D call. V was trimmed by 3 bases and J by 1 base, leaving 6 bases between them. CDR3 length equals 13 residues. Germline CDR1 is ENHRY and CDR2 is SYGVKD. The CDR3 here is CAISERGNTEAFF. The CDR3 DNA is TGTGCCATCAGTGAACGCGGGAACACTGAAGCTTTCTTT.